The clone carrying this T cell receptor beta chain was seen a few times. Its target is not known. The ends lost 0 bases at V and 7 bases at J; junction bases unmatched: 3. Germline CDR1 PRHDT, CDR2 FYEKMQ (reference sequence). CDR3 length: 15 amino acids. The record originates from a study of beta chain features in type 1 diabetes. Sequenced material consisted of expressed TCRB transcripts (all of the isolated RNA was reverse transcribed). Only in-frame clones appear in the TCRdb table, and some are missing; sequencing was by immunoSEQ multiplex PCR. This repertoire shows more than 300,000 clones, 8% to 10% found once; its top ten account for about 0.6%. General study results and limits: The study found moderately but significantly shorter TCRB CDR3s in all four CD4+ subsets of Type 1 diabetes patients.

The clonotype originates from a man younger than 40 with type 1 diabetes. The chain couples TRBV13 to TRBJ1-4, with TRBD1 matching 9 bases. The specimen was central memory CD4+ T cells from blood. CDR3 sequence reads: CASSLGTGGIEKLFF. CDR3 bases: TGTGCCAGCAGCTTAGGAACAGGGGGCATTGAAAAACTGTTTTTT.